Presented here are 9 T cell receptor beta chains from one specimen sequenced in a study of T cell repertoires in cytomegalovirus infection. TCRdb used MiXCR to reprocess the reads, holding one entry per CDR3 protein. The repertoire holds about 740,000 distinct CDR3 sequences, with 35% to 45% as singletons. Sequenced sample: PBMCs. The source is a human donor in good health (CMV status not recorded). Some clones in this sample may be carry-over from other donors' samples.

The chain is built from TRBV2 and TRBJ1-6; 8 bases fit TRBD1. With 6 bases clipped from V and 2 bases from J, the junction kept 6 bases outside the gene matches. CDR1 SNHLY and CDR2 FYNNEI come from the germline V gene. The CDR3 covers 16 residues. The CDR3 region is CASRGAQGAYNSPLHF. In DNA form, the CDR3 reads TGTGCCAGCAGAGGGGCACAGGGGGCCTATAATTCACCCCTCCACTTT.

The CDR3 DNA reads TGTGCCAGCAGCAGAGGGGCCTATCGGGCGTCTGGGGCCAACGTCCTGACTTTC. As protein: CASSRGAYRASGANVLTF. The rearrangement links TRBV7-8 to TRBJ2-6; D tentatively fits TRBD1 or TRBD2 (5 bases each). CDR1 is SGHVS, CDR2 FQNEAQ, per germline. This CDR3 has 18 amino acids. V lost 5 bases to trimming and J lost 1 base, with 18 bases between them.

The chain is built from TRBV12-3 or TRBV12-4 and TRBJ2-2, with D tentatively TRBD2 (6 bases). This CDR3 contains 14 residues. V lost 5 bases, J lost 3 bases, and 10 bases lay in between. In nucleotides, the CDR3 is TGTGCCAGCAGTAACCGGGAGCACACCGGGGAGCTGTTTTTT. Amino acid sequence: CASSNREHTGELFF.

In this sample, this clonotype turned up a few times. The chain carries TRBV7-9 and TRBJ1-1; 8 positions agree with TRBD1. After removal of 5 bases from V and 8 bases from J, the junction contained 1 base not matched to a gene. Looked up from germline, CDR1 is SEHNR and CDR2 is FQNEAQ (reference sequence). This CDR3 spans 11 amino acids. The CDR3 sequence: CASSRDREAFF. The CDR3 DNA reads TGTGCCAGCAGCCGGGACAGGGAAGCTTTCTTT.

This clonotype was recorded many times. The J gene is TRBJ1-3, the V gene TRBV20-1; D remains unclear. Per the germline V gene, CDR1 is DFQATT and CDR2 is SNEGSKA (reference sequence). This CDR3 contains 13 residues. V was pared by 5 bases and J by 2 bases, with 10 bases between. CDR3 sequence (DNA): TGCAGTGCTCACGGATTAACTGGAAACACCATATATTTT. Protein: CSAHGLTGNTIYF.

The DNA for the CDR3 is TGTGCCAGCAGTTCCGCAACTGGACAGGGATACAATGAGCAGTTCTTC. Translated: CASSSATGQGYNEQFF. V and J are TRBV28 and TRBJ2-1; TRBD1 agrees at 8 bases. V was pared by 4 bases and J by 4 bases, with 9 bases of the junction left unmatched. The CDR3 has 16 amino acids. CDR1 and CDR2 (germline): MDHEN, SYDVKM.

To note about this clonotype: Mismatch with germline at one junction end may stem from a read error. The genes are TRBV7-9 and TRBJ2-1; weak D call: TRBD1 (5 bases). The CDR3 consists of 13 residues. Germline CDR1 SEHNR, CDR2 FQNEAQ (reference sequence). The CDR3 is CAGSLDGRGEQFF. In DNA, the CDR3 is TGTGCCGGCAGCTTAGATGGAAGGGGTGAGCAGTTCTTC.

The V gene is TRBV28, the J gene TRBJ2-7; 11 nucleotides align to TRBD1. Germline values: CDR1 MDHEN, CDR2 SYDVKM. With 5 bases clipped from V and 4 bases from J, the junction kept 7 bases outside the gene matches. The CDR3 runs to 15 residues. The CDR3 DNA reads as TGTGCCAGCAGTACAGCCGGGACAGGGGGATACGAGCAGTACTTC. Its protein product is CASSTAGTGGYEQYF.

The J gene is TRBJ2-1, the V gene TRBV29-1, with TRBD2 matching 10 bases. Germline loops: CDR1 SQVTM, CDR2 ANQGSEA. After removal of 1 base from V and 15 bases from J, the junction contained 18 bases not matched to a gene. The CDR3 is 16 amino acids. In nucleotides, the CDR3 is TGCAGCGTTGAAGGAATAGCGGGAGGACCTTCCACGACTGGGTTCTTC. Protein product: CSVEGIAGGPSTTGFF.